The 20 T cell receptor beta chains listed next were all sequenced from one sample in a study of blood T cell repertoires in COVID-19. Generated by immunoSEQ multiplex PCR, the TCRdb table keeps only in-frame clones and is missing some. Of roughly 54,000 clones detected, about 86% appear once; the ten largest clones hold 6.5%. The sample consisted of peripheral blood. All receptors come from an older woman with COVID-19, enrolled during active disease.

On this clone itself: A junction boundary mismatches the germline segment, possibly from a read error. The V and J genes are TRBV4-1 and TRBJ2-1, with D perhaps TRBD1 (6 bases). The CDR3 spans 17 residues. In germline, CDR1 is MGHRA, CDR2 YSYEKL. This CDR3 reads CASSQPRQVNSHNEQFF. The CDR3 coding sequence is TGCGCCAGCAGCCAACCCAGACAGGTCAACTCCCACAATGAGCAGTTCTTC.

In its sample, this clone was seen once. Here the CDR3 DNA reads TGTGCCAGCAGCCCGCGACTAGCGGCAGATACGCAGTATTTT. Its protein is CASSPRLAADTQYF. The rearrangement joins TRBV9 to TRBJ2-3, with 9 bases matching TRBD2. Trimming removed 4 bases from V and 4 bases from J; junction bases left unmatched: 4. The length of the CDR3 is 14 residues. Germline V gene lookup returns CDR1 SGDLS and CDR2 YYNGEE. Looking up the rest from reference TRBV9 and TRBJ2-3 gives the full variable domain: DSGVTQTPKHLITATGQRVTLRCSPRSGDLSVYWYQQSLDQGLQFLIQYYNGEERAKGNILERFSAQQFPDLHSELNLSSLELGDSALYFCASSPRLAADTQYFGPGTRLTVL.

The chain employs TRBV3-1 (or the pseudogene TRBV3-2) and TRBJ2-5; TRBD1 is a possible D gene (6 bases). Germline values: CDR1 LGHDT, CDR2 YNNKEL (reference sequence). The CDR3 spans 14 residues. V dropped 4 bases and J dropped 5 bases, with 14 bases sitting between them. CDR3 DNA sequence: TGTGCCAGCAGCCCGGTCCAGGGGTCCGAGACCCAGTACTTC. It translates to CASSPVQGSETQYF.

The chain uses TRBV5-1 and TRBJ2-5; D is perhaps TRBD1 (6 bases). The CDR3 sequence is 15 residues long. The V end was cut by 0 bases, the J end by 1 base, with 10 bases between. Germline-derived CDR1 and CDR2 are SGHRS and YFSETQ. The CDR3 sequence: CASSLVLGAQETQYF. Here the CDR3 DNA reads TGCGCCAGCAGCTTGGTTTTGGGGGCCCAAGAGACCCAGTACTTC.

V is TRBV5-4 and J is TRBJ2-7; 10 bases fit TRBD1. This CDR3 has 14 amino acids. J gave up 5 bases and V 6 bases, and 8 bases lay outside the gene matches. The germline CDR1 and CDR2 sequences are SGHNT and YYREEE (reference sequence). The CDR3 loop is CASNSRTGGHEQYF. The CDR3 DNA sequence: TGTGCCAGCAACTCCAGGACAGGGGGACACGAGCAGTACTTC.

This chain connects TRBV3-1 (or the pseudogene TRBV3-2) to TRBJ1-1; D is unresolved. The CDR3 is made up of 14 amino acids. Germline values: CDR1 LGHDT, CDR2 YNNKEL (reference sequence). V lost 4 bases and J lost 0, with 9 bases in between. CDR3 amino acids: CASSPGDMNTEAFF. The CDR3 bases are TGTGCCAGCAGCCCAGGCGATATGAACACTGAAGCTTTCTTT.

This clone was picked up one time. The gene calls are TRBV25-1 and TRBJ1-2, with D maybe TRBD1 (6 bases). V lost 0 bases and J 9 bases, leaving 14 bases between the germline ends. Germline values: CDR1 MGHDK, CDR2 SYGVNS. The CDR3 consists of 14 residues. CDR3 sequence reads: CASSEYPAGGSYTF. CDR3 coding DNA: TGTGCCAGCAGTGAATACCCGGCGGGGGGCAGCTACACCTTC.

The V gene is TRBV12-5, the J gene TRBJ2-1, with 10 bases aligning to TRBD2. The CDR3 is 15 amino acids. The V segment lost 1 base and the J segment 7 bases; nucleotides outside the gene matches: 4. Germline CDR1 reads LGHNT; CDR2 reads FRNRAP. CDR3 region: CASGLGLAGINEQFF. CDR3 sequence (DNA): TGTGCTAGTGGTTTGGGACTAGCGGGCATTAATGAGCAGTTCTTC. Combining the CDR3 with reference TRBV12-5 and TRBJ2-1 gives the whole variable domain DARVTQTPRHKVTEMGQEVTMRCQPILGHNTVFWYRQTMMQGLELLAYFRNRAPLDDSGMPKDRFSAEMPDATLATLKIQPSEPRDSAVYFCASGLGLAGINEQFFGPGTRLTVL.

This clone was counted between two and nine times. J is TRBJ2-1 and V is TRBV28; D ambiguous. This CDR3 region has 11 residues. The germline gives CDR1 MDHEN, CDR2 SYDVKM. The V gene lost 8 bases and the J gene lost 8 bases, with 10 bases spanning the gap. CDR3 sequence reads: CASSRMYEQFF. The CDR3 nucleotides are TGTGCCAGCTCTAGGATGTATGAGCAGTTCTTC.

This clone appeared a single time. This rearrangement joins TRBV27 to TRBJ1-5; 10 bases map to TRBD1. The CDR3 runs to 17 residues. The V and J ends lost 5 bases and 4 bases, in that order; junction bases with no gene match: 11. Germline CDR1 and CDR2: MNHEY and SMNVEV (reference sequence). The CDR3 DNA is TGTGCCAGCAGTCCACGGACAGGGGGGGTACGTAATCAGCCCCAGCATTTT. This sequence encodes CASSPRTGGVRNQPQHF.

The chain carries TRBV6-6 and TRBJ1-2, with D possibly TRBD1 on 6 matching bases. The V end lost 6 bases, the J end lost 6 bases, and 11 bases lay between the germline ends. This CDR3 is 12 amino acids long. Looked up from germline, CDR1 is MNHNY and CDR2 is SVGAGI (reference sequence). The CDR3 loop is CASRPRTDGYTF. The CDR3, as DNA: TGTGCCAGCAGACCCAGGACAGATGGCTACACCTTC.

This chain joins TRBV5-1 and TRBJ2-2; TRBD1 matches at 7 bases. The germline V gene has CDR1 SGHRS and CDR2 YFSETQ. The CDR3 covers 15 residues. With 4 bases clipped from V and 4 bases from J, the junction kept 7 bases outside the gene matches. CDR3 in amino acids: CASSIQGLVTGELFF. Here the CDR3 DNA reads TGCGCCAGCAGCATACAGGGGTTGGTCACCGGGGAGCTGTTTTTT.

V is TRBV28 and J is TRBJ1-4, with 8 bases fitting TRBD1. In germline, CDR1 is MDHEN, CDR2 SYDVKM. CDR3 length equals 15 residues. The V segment lost 2 bases and the J segment 6 bases; nucleotides outside the gene matches: 5. The DNA for the CDR3 is TGTGCCAGCAGTTTAGCAGGGGGCAACGATGAAAAACTGTTTTTT. This codes for CASSLAGGNDEKLFF.

V is TRBV29-1 and J is TRBJ1-1; TRBD1 aligns across 7 bases. The V gene end was trimmed by 5 bases and the J gene end by 1 base; junction bases not matched to a gene: 7. The CDR3 loop spans 14 amino acids. The V gene's germline CDR1 is SQVTM and CDR2 ANQGSEA. In DNA, the CDR3 is TGCAGCGTTTGGAAGGGGGCGGGGAACACTGAAGCTTTCTTT. Translation gives CSVWKGAGNTEAFF.

The chain is built from TRBV15 and TRBJ2-3; D perhaps matches TRBD2 (6 bases). The germline gives CDR1 LNHNV, CDR2 YYDKDF (reference sequence). With 3 bases removed from V and 2 bases from J, the gap between germline ends came to 9 bases. CDR3 length: 14 residues. The CDR3 DNA reads TGTGCCACCAGCAGGACTAGGGCCACAGATACGCAGTATTTT. Amino acid sequence: CATSRTRATDTQYF.

The rearrangement links TRBV6-6 to TRBJ2-7; tentative D call: TRBD2 (5 bases). V was cut by 4 bases and J by 4 bases, with 8 bases left in between. Germline V gene data show CDR1 as MNHNY and CDR2 as SVGAGI (reference sequence). This CDR3 has 12 residues. In nucleotides, the CDR3 is TGTGCCAGCAGTTTGTCGGGATACGAGCAGTACTTC. The encoded protein is CASSLSGYEQYF.

The genes are TRBV10-3 and TRBJ2-3; 8 bases fit TRBD2. This CDR3 spans 15 amino acids. The junction had 4 bases not matched to a gene; V was cut back by 3 bases and J by 2 bases. Germline loops: CDR1 ENHRY, CDR2 SYGVKD. CDR3 in amino acids: CAISDTSGITDTQYF. In nucleotides, the CDR3 is TGTGCCATCAGTGATACTAGCGGTATCACAGATACGCAGTATTTT.

V and J are TRBV28 and TRBJ2-7; D perhaps matches TRBD2 (6 bases). The CDR3 covers 16 residues. Between the trimmed V and J ends, which lost 6 bases and 0 bases, there was a span of 18 bases. Germline CDR1 and CDR2: MDHEN and SYDVKM. In nucleotides, the CDR3 is TGTGCCAGCAGACCTCTGGGGAGGAGAAACTCCTACGAGCAGTACTTC. Translated, it gives CASRPLGRRNSYEQYF.

The V and J genes are TRBV15 and TRBJ1-2; 7 bases match TRBD1. Germline CDR1 and CDR2: LNHNV and YYDKDF (reference sequence). V was pared by 3 bases and J by 4 bases, with 5 bases of the junction left unmatched. The CDR3 is made up of 14 amino acids. CDR3 amino acids: CATSRGGQSYGYTF. CDR3 DNA: TGTGCCACCAGCAGGGGGGGACAGTCCTATGGCTACACCTTC. Looking up the rest from reference TRBV15 and TRBJ1-2 gives the full variable domain: DAMVIQNPRYQVTQFGKPVTLSCSQTLNHNVMYWYQQKSSQAPKLLFHYYDKDFNNEADTPDNFQSRRPNTSFCFLDIRSPGLGDTAMYLCATSRGGQSYGYTFGSGTRLTVV.

The V call is TRBV5-4, the J call TRBJ2-6; unclear D gene. The CDR3 sequence is 14 residues long. Trimming removed 2 bases at V and 0 bases at J, with 3 bases between. From germline, CDR1 is SGHNT and CDR2 YYREEE (reference sequence). CDR3 loop: CASSFISGANVLTF. For the CDR3, the DNA is TGTGCCAGCAGCTTCATCTCTGGGGCCAACGTCCTGACTTTC.